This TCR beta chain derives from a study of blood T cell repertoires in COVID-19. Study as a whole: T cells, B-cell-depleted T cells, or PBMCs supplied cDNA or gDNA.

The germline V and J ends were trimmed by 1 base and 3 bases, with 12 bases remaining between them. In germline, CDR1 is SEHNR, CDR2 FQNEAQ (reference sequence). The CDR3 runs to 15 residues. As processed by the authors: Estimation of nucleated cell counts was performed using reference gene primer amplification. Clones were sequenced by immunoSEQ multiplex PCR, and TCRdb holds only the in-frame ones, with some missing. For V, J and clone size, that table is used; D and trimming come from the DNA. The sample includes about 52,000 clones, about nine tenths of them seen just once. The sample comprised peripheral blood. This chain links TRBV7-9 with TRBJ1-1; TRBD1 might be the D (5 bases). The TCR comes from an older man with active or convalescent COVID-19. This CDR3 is CASSLVRGYDTEAFF. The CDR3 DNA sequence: TGTGCCAGCAGCTTAGTAAGGGGTTACGACACTGAAGCTTTCTTT.